One T cell receptor beta chain is described in this entry. Its antigen is as yet unknown. These data belong to a study of cytomegalovirus exposure and HLA in healthy donors. The study, taken as a whole, reports: In a later analysis, a missense DCLRE1C variant was linked to TCR beta V- and J-gene trimming. Earlier analysis found most TCR beta V segments productive about 87% or about 30% of the time. Cytomegalovirus-associated status was assigned to around 160 TCR beta chains.

V shed 2 bases and J 5 bases; nucleotides not matched to a gene: 11. This CDR3 is 17 amino acids long. It was with 60 Vbeta and 13 Jbeta primers that the PCR ran. Profiled with immunoSEQ multiplex PCR; TCRdb holds only in-frame clones, not every one. Recorded for this sample: under 90,000 clones. This sequence joins TRBV5-3 and TRBJ2-5; 11 nucleotides agree with TRBD2. TRBV5-3 is assigned to the ORF class and has an uncertain function. The sequence was collected from a female donor in good health and CMV-seropositive. Material for sequencing was PBMCs. CDR3 residues: CARSLPLAGGSVETQYF. As DNA, the CDR3 is TGTGCCAGAAGCTTACCCTTAGCGGGAGGGTCGGTGGAGACCCAGTACTTC.